This entry describes one T cell receptor beta chain. Its antigen is not known. The primer mix had 60 Vbeta and 13 Jbeta primers. Authors' data handling: Per a later analysis, the number of unique TCR beta chains was some 80 million, of which 10 million to 11 million were shared. Libraries were prepared by immunoSEQ multiplex PCR; TCRdb keeps only in-frame clonotypes and omits some of them. Clonal size and the V and J genes are those of that table, whereas D and trimming came from the DNA. This table has about 130,000 clones, 85% to 90% appearing once. V lost 3 bases to trimming and J lost 11 bases; unmatched junction nucleotides: 8. Germline V gives CDR1 MNHEY, CDR2 SVGAGI. CDR3 size: 13 residues. The data originate from a study of cytomegalovirus exposure and HLA in healthy donors. Study-wide results and caveats: The authors considered a cluster of highly shared sequence variants likely to be a sequencing artifact. Indistinguishable V segments, including TRBV6-2 and TRBV6-3, were excluded.

The V call is TRBV6-5, the J call TRBJ2-5; 8 nucleotides align to TRBD1. The receptor was derived from a woman in her 30s in good health and CMV-seropositive. Sequenced input: PBMCs. The CDR3 spells CASSYRTGWEQYF. The DNA of the CDR3 is TGTGCCAGCAGTTATCGGACAGGGTGGGAGCAGTACTTC.